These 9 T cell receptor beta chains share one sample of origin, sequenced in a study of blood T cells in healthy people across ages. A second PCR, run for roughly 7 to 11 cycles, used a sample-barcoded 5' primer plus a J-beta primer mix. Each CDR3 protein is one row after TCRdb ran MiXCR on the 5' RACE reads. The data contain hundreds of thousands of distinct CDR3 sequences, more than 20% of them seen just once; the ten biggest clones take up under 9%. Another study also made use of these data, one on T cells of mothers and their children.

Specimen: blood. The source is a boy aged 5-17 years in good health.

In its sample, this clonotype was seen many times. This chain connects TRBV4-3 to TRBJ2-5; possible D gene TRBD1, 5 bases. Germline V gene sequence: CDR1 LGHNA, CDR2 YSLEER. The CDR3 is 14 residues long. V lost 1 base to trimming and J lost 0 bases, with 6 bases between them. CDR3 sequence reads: CASSQVDNQETQYF. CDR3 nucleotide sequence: TGCGCCAGCAGCCAAGTGGACAACCAAGAGACCCAGTACTTC.

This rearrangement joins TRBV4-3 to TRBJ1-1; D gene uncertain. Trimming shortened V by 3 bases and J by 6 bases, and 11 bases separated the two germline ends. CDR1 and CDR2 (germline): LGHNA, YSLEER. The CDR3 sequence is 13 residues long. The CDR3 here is CASSQGSIAEAFF. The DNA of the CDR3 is TGCGCCAGCAGCCAGGGGAGTATCGCTGAAGCTTTCTTT.

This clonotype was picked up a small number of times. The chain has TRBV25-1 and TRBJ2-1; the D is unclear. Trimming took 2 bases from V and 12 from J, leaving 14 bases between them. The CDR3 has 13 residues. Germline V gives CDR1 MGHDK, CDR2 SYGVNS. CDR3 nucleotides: TGTGCCAGCAGTGAACAGGCGAAAAGTGGGCAGTTCTTC. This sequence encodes CASSEQAKSGQFF.

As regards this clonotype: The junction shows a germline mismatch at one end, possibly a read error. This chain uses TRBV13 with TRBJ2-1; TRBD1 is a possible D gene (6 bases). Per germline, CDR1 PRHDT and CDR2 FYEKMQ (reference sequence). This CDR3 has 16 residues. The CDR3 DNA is TGTGCCAGCAGCCTAGGGACACCTAACTCCTACAATGAGCAGTTCTTC. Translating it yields CASSLGTPNSYNEQFF.

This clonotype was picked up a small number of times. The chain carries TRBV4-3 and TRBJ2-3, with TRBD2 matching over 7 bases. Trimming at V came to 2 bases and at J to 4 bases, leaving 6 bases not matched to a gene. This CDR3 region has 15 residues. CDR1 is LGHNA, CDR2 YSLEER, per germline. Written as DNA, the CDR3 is TGCGCCAGCAGCCAAAGTAGCGGGCGGGCAGATACGCAGTATTTT. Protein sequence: CASSQSSGRADTQYF.

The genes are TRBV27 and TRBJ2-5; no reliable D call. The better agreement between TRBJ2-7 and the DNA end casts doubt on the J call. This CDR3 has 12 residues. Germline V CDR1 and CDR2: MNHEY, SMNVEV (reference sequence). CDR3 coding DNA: TGTGCCAGCAGGACGACGGCGGACGAGCAGTACTTC. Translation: CASRTTADEQYF.

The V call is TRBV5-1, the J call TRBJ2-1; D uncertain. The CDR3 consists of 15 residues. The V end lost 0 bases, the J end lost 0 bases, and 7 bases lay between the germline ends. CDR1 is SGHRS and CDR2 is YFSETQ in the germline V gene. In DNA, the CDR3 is TGCGCCAGCAGCTTGGAAGATGTCTCCTACAATGAGCAGTTCTTC. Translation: CASSLEDVSYNEQFF. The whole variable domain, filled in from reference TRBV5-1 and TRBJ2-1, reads KAGVTQTPRYLIKTRGQQVTLSCSPISGHRSVSWYQQTPGQGLQFLFEYFSETQRNKGNFPGRFSGRQFSNSRSEMNVSTLELGDSALYLCASSLEDVSYNEQFFGPGTRLTVL.

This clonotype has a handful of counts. The CDR3 spells CASSPGGWYEQYF. CDR3 DNA: TGTGCCAGCAGCCCAGGGGGCTGGTACGAGCAGTACTTC. This chain connects TRBV7-9 to TRBJ2-7; 8 bases are shared with TRBD1. CDR1 and CDR2 from the germline V gene are SEHNR and FQNEAQ (reference sequence). The CDR3 has 13 residues. V was pared by 5 bases and J by 4 bases, with 4 bases of the junction left unmatched.

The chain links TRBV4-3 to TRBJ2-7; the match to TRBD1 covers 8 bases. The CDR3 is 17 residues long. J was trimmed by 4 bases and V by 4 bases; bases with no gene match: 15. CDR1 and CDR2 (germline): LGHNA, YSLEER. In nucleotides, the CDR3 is TGCGCCAGCAGCCCCGATCCCGAGGGACAGGACATATACGAGCAGTACTTC. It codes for CASSPDPEGQDIYEQYF.